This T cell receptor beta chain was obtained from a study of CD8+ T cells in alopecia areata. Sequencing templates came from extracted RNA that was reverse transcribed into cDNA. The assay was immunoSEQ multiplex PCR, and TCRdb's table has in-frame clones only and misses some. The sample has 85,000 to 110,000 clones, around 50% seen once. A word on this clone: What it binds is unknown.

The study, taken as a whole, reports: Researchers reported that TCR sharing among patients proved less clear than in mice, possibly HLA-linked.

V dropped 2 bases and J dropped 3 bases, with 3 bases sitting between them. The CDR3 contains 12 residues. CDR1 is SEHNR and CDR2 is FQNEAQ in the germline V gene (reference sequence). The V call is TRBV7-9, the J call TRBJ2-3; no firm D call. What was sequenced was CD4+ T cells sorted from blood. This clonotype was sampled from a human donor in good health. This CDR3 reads CASSLQTDTQYF. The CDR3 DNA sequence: TGTGCCAGCAGCTTACAGACAGATACGCAGTATTTT. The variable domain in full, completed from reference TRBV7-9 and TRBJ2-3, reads DTGVSQNPRHKITKRGQNVTFRCDPISEHNRLYWYRQTLGQGPEFLTYFQNEAQLEKSRLLSDRFSAERPKGSFSTLEIQRTEQGDSAMYLCASSLQTDTQYFGPGTRLTVL.